This TCR beta chain was found in a study of blood T cell repertoires in COVID-19. The wider study: Sources were T cells, B-cell-depleted T cells, or PBMCs; the material itself was cDNA or gDNA.

Original processing notes: Quantification of nucleated cells was approximated via reference gene primer amplification. Clones were sequenced by immunoSEQ multiplex PCR, and TCRdb holds only the in-frame ones, with some missing. The V and J calls and clone size are taken from that table; D and trimming were inferred from the DNA. Among approximately 270,000 clones listed, roughly 80% were seen once. The germline gives CDR1 LGHNA, CDR2 YNFKEQ. This CDR3 region has 15 residues. Trimming at V came to 0 bases and at J to 6 bases, leaving 6 bases not matched to a gene. The receptor was isolated from an elderly man with acute or convalescent COVID-19. This chain joins TRBV4-2 and TRBJ2-7; 9 bases are a match to TRBD2. The sequencing input was peripheral blood. The CDR3 sequence: CASSQDIAGVGEQYF. The CDR3 nucleotides are TGTGCCAGCAGCCAAGATATAGCGGGAGTGGGCGAGCAGTACTTC.